A selection of T cell receptor beta chains follows, all from one sample in a study of blood T cell repertoires in COVID-19. Data came from immunoSEQ multiplex PCR; TCRdb stores just in-frame clones and leaves some out. The sample holds around 250,000 clones, about 82% seen once. The sample comprised peripheral blood. The source of these receptors is a woman of 80 years or more with COVID-19, enrolled during active disease. Both conserved end residues are part of each CDR3. Fields, in order: J gene, clone size, V gene, D gene, CDR3 length, CDR3 protein, CDR3 DNA. D genes are given only for firm matches. The size entry is marked missing in some rows and otherwise reads once, few, many or a size class.

J gene: TRBJ2-1
clone size: -
V gene: TRBV5-1
D gene: TRBD1
CDR3 length: 15
CDR3 protein: CASSKGQGKNNEQFF
CDR3 DNA: TGCGCCAGCAGCAAGGGACAGGGGAAAAACAATGAGCAGTTCTTC

J gene: TRBJ2-7
clone size: -
V gene: TRBV7-2
D gene: TRBD2
CDR3 length: 15
CDR3 protein: CASRIGTSGTYEQYF
CDR3 DNA: TGTGCCAGCAGAATCGGGACTAGCGGAACCTACGAGCAGTACTTC

J gene: TRBJ2-4
clone size: -
V gene: TRBV7-9
D gene: -
CDR3 length: 16
CDR3 protein: CASSPGVGTRRNIQYF
CDR3 DNA: TGTGCCAGCAGCCCAGGGGTAGGGACCCGGAGGAACATTCAGTACTTC

J gene: TRBJ2-1
clone size: -
V gene: TRBV7-2
D gene: TRBD2
CDR3 length: 17
CDR3 protein: CASSLVTSGGARNEQFF
CDR3 DNA: TGTGCCAGCAGCTTAGTAACTAGCGGGGGGGCCCGTAATGAGCAGTTCTTC

J gene: TRBJ1-1
clone size: -
V gene: TRBV7-3
D gene: -
CDR3 length: 12
CDR3 protein: CASRGFGTEAFF
CDR3 DNA: TGTGCCAGTAGGGGTTTCGGCACTGAAGCTTTCTTT

J gene: TRBJ1-1
clone size: once
V gene: TRBV6-5
D gene: -
CDR3 length: 14
CDR3 protein: CASSYWGEMGEAFF
CDR3 DNA: TGTGCCAGCAGTTACTGGGGAGAGATGGGTGAAGCTTTCTTT

J gene: TRBJ2-2
clone size: once
V gene: TRBV28
D gene: -
CDR3 length: 16
CDR3 protein: CASSPPPSGNTGELFF
CDR3 DNA: TGTGCCAGCAGTCCCCCACCCAGCGGGAACACCGGGGAGCTGTTTTTT

J gene: TRBJ1-1
clone size: -
V gene: TRBV6-5
D gene: -
CDR3 length: 15
CDR3 protein: CASSYSRWGETEAFF
CDR3 DNA: TGTGCCAGCAGTTACTCGAGATGGGGGGAGACTGAAGCTTTCTTT

J gene: TRBJ2-7
clone size: -
V gene: TRBV7-2
D gene: TRBD1
CDR3 length: 15
CDR3 protein: CASSLASGGSYEQYF
CDR3 DNA: TGTGCCAGCAGCTTAGCATCAGGGGGTTCCTACGAGCAGTACTTC

J gene: TRBJ1-3
clone size: -
V gene: TRBV19
D gene: -
CDR3 length: 12
CDR3 protein: CASTEAGNTIYF
CDR3 DNA: TGTGCCAGTACGGAGGCTGGAAACACCATATATTTT

J gene: TRBJ2-3
clone size: once
V gene: TRBV5-1
D gene: -
CDR3 length: 17
CDR3 protein: CASSLAPGGGRTDTQYF
CDR3 DNA: TGCGCCAGCAGCTTGGCCCCGGGGGGCGGCCGCACAGATACGCAGTATTTT

J gene: TRBJ2-3
clone size: -
V gene: TRBV5-1
D gene: -
CDR3 length: 16
CDR3 protein: CASSLGTQHRTDTQYF
CDR3 DNA: TGCGCCAGCAGCTTGGGAACACAACATCGCACAGATACGCAGTATTTT

J gene: TRBJ1-5
clone size: -
V gene: TRBV10-3
D gene: -
CDR3 length: 12
CDR3 protein: CATGNGNQPQHF
CDR3 DNA: TGTGCCACGGGTAACGGCAATCAGCCCCAGCATTTT

J gene: TRBJ1-2
clone size: -
V gene: TRBV28
D gene: -
CDR3 length: 12
CDR3 protein: CASFAQGGGYTF
CDR3 DNA: TGTGCCAGCTTCGCACAGGGCGGTGGCTACACCTTC

J gene: TRBJ2-5
clone size: -
V gene: TRBV18
D gene: TRBD1
CDR3 length: 18
CDR3 protein: CASSPQLLSTGGDETQYF
CDR3 DNA: TGTGCCAGCTCACCACAACTCCTTTCGACAGGGGGCGATGAGACCCAGTACTTC

J gene: TRBJ1-2
clone size: few
V gene: TRBV9
D gene: TRBD1
CDR3 length: 16
CDR3 protein: CASSAIEGARSVGYTF
CDR3 DNA: TGTGCCAGCAGCGCCATCGAGGGGGCGCGTTCGGTTGGCTACACCTTC

J gene: TRBJ1-4
clone size: -
V gene: TRBV21-1
D gene: -
CDR3 length: 15
CDR3 protein: CASSSANRVNEKLFF
CDR3 DNA: TGTGCCAGCAGCTCCGCGAACAGGGTCAACGAAAAACTGTTTTTT

J gene: TRBJ1-5
clone size: few
V gene: TRBV28
D gene: -
CDR3 length: 14
CDR3 protein: CASSFQGYNQPQHF
CDR3 DNA: TGTGCCAGCAGTTTCCAGGGGTACAATCAGCCCCAGCATTTT

J gene: TRBJ2-7
clone size: -
V gene: TRBV4-1
D gene: TRBD2
CDR3 length: 15
CDR3 protein: CASSQERGNVYEQYF
CDR3 DNA: TGCGCCAGCAGCCAAGAGCGGGGGAACGTGTACGAGCAGTACTTC

J gene: TRBJ2-7
clone size: -
V gene: TRBV5-4
D gene: TRBD2
CDR3 length: 18
CDR3 protein: CASSLGGLAGATNYEQYF
CDR3 DNA: TGTGCCAGCAGCTTGGGGGGACTAGCGGGGGCCACCAACTACGAGCAGTACTTC

J gene: TRBJ1-1
clone size: -
V gene: TRBV19
D gene: TRBD1
CDR3 length: 15
CDR3 protein: CASSTHRGGNTEAFF
CDR3 DNA: TGTGCCAGTAGTACGCACAGGGGAGGGAACACTGAAGCTTTCTTT

J gene: TRBJ2-3
clone size: -
V gene: TRBV18
D gene: -
CDR3 length: 16
CDR3 protein: CASSPILLGVTDTQYF
CDR3 DNA: TGTGCCAGCTCACCAATCCTGCTCGGGGTCACAGATACGCAGTATTTT

J gene: TRBJ1-2
clone size: -
V gene: TRBV30
D gene: TRBD1
CDR3 length: 18
CDR3 protein: CAWSVLRGTAYNNYGYTF
CDR3 DNA: TGTGCCTGGAGTGTCTTAAGGGGGACAGCTTATAATAACTATGGCTACACCTTC

J gene: TRBJ2-2
clone size: -
V gene: TRBV27
D gene: TRBD1
CDR3 length: 12
CDR3 protein: CASSPRTGYLFF
CDR3 DNA: TGTGCCAGCAGCCCCCGGACAGGGTATCTGTTTTTT

J gene: TRBJ2-7
clone size: -
V gene: TRBV6-6
D gene: TRBD1
CDR3 length: 13
CDR3 protein: CASTRDRWDEQYF
CDR3 DNA: TGTGCCAGCACACGGGACAGGTGGGACGAGCAGTACTTC

J gene: TRBJ2-3
clone size: few
V gene: TRBV6-2/TRBV6-3
D gene: TRBD2
CDR3 length: 14
CDR3 protein: CASSPAGGTDTQYF
CDR3 DNA: TGTGCCAGCAGTCCAGCGGGGGGGACAGATACGCAGTATTTT

J gene: TRBJ2-2
clone size: -
V gene: TRBV3-1/TRBV3-2
D gene: -
CDR3 length: 17
CDR3 protein: CASSQGFGGGPSGELFF
CDR3 DNA: TGTGCCAGCAGCCAAGGCTTCGGCGGGGGCCCCAGCGGGGAGCTGTTTTTT

J gene: TRBJ2-1
clone size: -
V gene: TRBV21-1
D gene: -
CDR3 length: 19
CDR3 protein: CASSNSAPMGQGRYNEQFF
CDR3 DNA: TGTGCCAGCAGCAATTCGGCCCCTATGGGACAGGGCAGATACAATGAGCAGTTCTTC

J gene: TRBJ2-3
clone size: -
V gene: TRBV3-1/TRBV3-2
D gene: TRBD2
CDR3 length: 16
CDR3 protein: CASSIKRGRDTDTQYF
CDR3 DNA: TGTGCCAGCAGCATAAAGCGGGGGCGGGACACAGATACGCAGTATTTT

J gene: TRBJ1-2
clone size: -
V gene: TRBV5-6
D gene: TRBD1
CDR3 length: 14
CDR3 protein: CASSLGQGAEGYTF
CDR3 DNA: TGTGCCAGCAGCTTGGGACAGGGGGCGGAGGGCTACACCTTC

J gene: TRBJ1-1
clone size: few
V gene: TRBV7-9
D gene: -
CDR3 length: 14
CDR3 protein: CASSLDGGNTEAFF
CDR3 DNA: TGTGCCAGCAGCTTAGACGGGGGTAACACTGAAGCTTTCTTT

J gene: TRBJ1-5
clone size: few
V gene: TRBV18
D gene: -
CDR3 length: 14
CDR3 protein: CASSPVDSNQPQHF
CDR3 DNA: TGTGCCAGCTCACCGGTAGATAGCAATCAGCCCCAGCATTTT

J gene: TRBJ1-1
clone size: -
V gene: TRBV27
D gene: TRBD1
CDR3 length: 13
CDR3 protein: CASSTGINRGRVF
CDR3 DNA: TGTGCCAGCAGTACGGGGATTAACAGGGGGCGGGTGTTT

J gene: TRBJ1-2
clone size: -
V gene: TRBV7-6
D gene: -
CDR3 length: 15
CDR3 protein: CASSLSGRANYGYTF
CDR3 DNA: TGTGCCAGCAGCTTGTCCGGTAGAGCTAACTATGGCTACACCTTC

J gene: TRBJ2-3
clone size: -
V gene: TRBV5-8
D gene: TRBD1
CDR3 length: 16
CDR3 protein: CASSLLRTGFADTQYF
CDR3 DNA: TGTGCCAGCAGCTTGCTGAGGACAGGGTTCGCAGATACGCAGTATTTT

J gene: TRBJ1-2
clone size: few
V gene: TRBV19
D gene: TRBD1
CDR3 length: 16
CDR3 protein: CASSIPSGQGKNGYTF
CDR3 DNA: TGTGCCAGTAGTATACCTTCGGGACAGGGTAAGAATGGCTACACCTTC

J gene: TRBJ2-1
clone size: -
V gene: TRBV5-1
D gene: -
CDR3 length: 13
CDR3 protein: CASSRTGNNEQFF
CDR3 DNA: TGCGCCAGCAGCCGTACAGGGAACAATGAGCAGTTCTTC

J gene: TRBJ1-1
clone size: -
V gene: TRBV29-1
D gene: -
CDR3 length: 12
CDR3 protein: CSVEIGGFAAFF
CDR3 DNA: TGCAGCGTTGAAATCGGGGGTTTTGCAGCTTTCTTT

J gene: TRBJ1-1
clone size: -
V gene: TRBV29-1
D gene: TRBD1
CDR3 length: 14
CDR3 protein: CSVALGQGNTEAFF
CDR3 DNA: TGCAGCGTCGCTTTGGGACAGGGGAACACTGAAGCTTTCTTT

J gene: TRBJ2-2
clone size: -
V gene: TRBV19
D gene: TRBD2
CDR3 length: 16
CDR3 protein: CASTTRGGRWTGELFF
CDR3 DNA: TGTGCCAGTACAACGCGCGGGGGGCGGTGGACCGGGGAGCTGTTTTTT

J gene: TRBJ1-1
clone size: -
V gene: TRBV18
D gene: TRBD1
CDR3 length: 14
CDR3 protein: CASSVTGTGTEAFF
CDR3 DNA: TGTGCCAGCTCAGTCACCGGGACAGGGACTGAAGCTTTCTTT

J gene: TRBJ2-1
clone size: -
V gene: TRBV5-4
D gene: -
CDR3 length: 13
CDR3 protein: CASSLVLDNEQFF
CDR3 DNA: TGTGCCAGCAGCTTGGTGTTAGACAATGAGCAGTTCTTC

J gene: TRBJ2-1
clone size: -
V gene: TRBV2
D gene: TRBD1
CDR3 length: 15
CDR3 protein: CASSPGTGTYNEQFF
CDR3 DNA: TGTGCCAGCAGCCCAGGGACAGGGACCTACAATGAGCAGTTCTTC

J gene: TRBJ2-3
clone size: -
V gene: TRBV5-1
D gene: -
CDR3 length: 13
CDR3 protein: CASSRTNTDTQYF
CDR3 DNA: TGCGCCAGCAGTCGGACTAACACAGATACGCAGTATTTT

J gene: TRBJ1-6
clone size: -
V gene: TRBV7-9
D gene: TRBD1
CDR3 length: 16
CDR3 protein: CASRRTGGVDNSPLHF
CDR3 DNA: TGTGCCAGCAGAAGGACAGGCGGGGTTGATAATTCACCCCTCCACTTT

J gene: TRBJ1-4
clone size: -
V gene: TRBV29-1
D gene: TRBD1
CDR3 length: 13
CDR3 protein: CSVQGAGNEKLFF
CDR3 DNA: TGCAGCGTCCAGGGGGCAGGGAATGAAAAACTGTTTTTT

J gene: TRBJ2-2
clone size: -
V gene: TRBV7-7
D gene: TRBD1
CDR3 length: 16
CDR3 protein: CASSLGQGPGTGELFF
CDR3 DNA: TGTGCTAGCAGCTTAGGACAGGGGCCTGGCACCGGGGAGCTGTTTTTT

J gene: TRBJ1-2
clone size: -
V gene: TRBV29-1
D gene: TRBD1
CDR3 length: 16
CDR3 protein: CSVGTDGTGRNYGYTF
CDR3 DNA: TGCAGCGTTGGGACCGACGGGACAGGTCGTAACTATGGCTACACCTTC

J gene: TRBJ2-1
clone size: -
V gene: TRBV7-6
D gene: -
CDR3 length: 13
CDR3 protein: CASSLGAEGAQFF
CDR3 DNA: TGTGCCAGCAGCTTAGGTGCGGAGGGGGCGCAGTTCTTC

J gene: TRBJ2-5
clone size: -
V gene: TRBV19
D gene: -
CDR3 length: 12
CDR3 protein: CASSADGETQYF
CDR3 DNA: TGTGCCAGTAGTGCTGACGGGGAGACCCAGTACTTC